This entry lists 21 T cell receptor beta chains sequenced from one sample in a study of cytomegalovirus exposure and HLA in healthy donors. Researchers ran the PCR with 60 Vbeta and 13 Jbeta primers. The data were produced by immunoSEQ multiplex PCR, yet TCRdb's version contains in-frame clones alone and is incomplete. The sample consists of some 190,000 clones, 80% to 90% of them appearing once. The sequencing sample was made of PBMCs. These receptors all stem from a woman in her twenties or thirties in good health and CMV-seronegative.

The V and J genes are TRBV9 and TRBJ2-2; 9 nucleotides line up with TRBD2. CDR3 size: 15 residues. The J segment lost 4 bases and the V segment lost 2 bases, leaving 3 bases of the junction unmatched. Germline-derived CDR1 and CDR2 are SGDLS and YYNGEE. CDR3 in DNA: TGTGCCAGCAGCGTGGGACTAGCTTTCACCGGGGAGCTGTTTTTT. The encoded protein is CASSVGLAFTGELFF.

This clone appeared once. The chain employs TRBV2 and TRBJ1-1; 9 bases are a match to TRBD1. The V gene end was trimmed by 5 bases and the J gene end by 5 bases; junction bases not matched to a gene: 9. The CDR3 totals 15 residues. The germline gives CDR1 SNHLY, CDR2 FYNNEI. This CDR3 reads CASSYTGGLPTEAFF. Written as DNA, the CDR3 is TGTGCCAGCAGTTATACAGGGGGCCTTCCTACTGAAGCTTTCTTT.

The chain employs TRBV19 and TRBJ1-5; D is unresolved. V was cut by 3 bases and J by 2 bases, with 14 bases left in between. Germline CDR1 reads LNHDA; CDR2 reads SQIVND (reference sequence). The CDR3 consists of 16 residues. The CDR3 DNA reads as TGTGCCAGTAGTATTGAATCGGTTGCGGGCAATCAGCCCCAGCATTTT. Translated, it gives CASSIESVAGNQPQHF.

V is TRBV5-6 and J is TRBJ2-3, with TRBD1 matching 10 bases. The CDR3 spans 16 residues. V shed 4 bases and J 2 bases; nucleotides not matched to a gene: 7. CDR1 and CDR2 (germline): SGHDT, YYEEEE. The CDR3 is CASSRGTGVATDTQYF. The DNA of the CDR3 is TGTGCCAGCAGCCGCGGGACAGGGGTGGCCACAGATACGCAGTATTTT.

This sequence joins TRBV5-4 and TRBJ2-1, with unresolved D. The CDR3 loop spans 14 amino acids. CDR1 and CDR2 (germline): SGHNT, YYREEE (reference sequence). Trimming removed 5 bases from V and 4 bases from J, with 13 bases in between. CDR3 DNA sequence: TGTGCCAGCAGAACCCACAACCCATACAATGAGCAGTTCTTC. Its translation: CASRTHNPYNEQFF. The whole variable domain, remainder taken from reference TRBV5-4 and TRBJ2-1, is ETGVTQSPTHLIKTRGQQVTLRCSSQSGHNTVSWYQQALGQGPQFIFQYYREEENGRGNFPPRFSGLQFPNYSSELNVNALELDDSALYLCASRTHNPYNEQFFGPGTRLTVL.

CDR3 protein: CASSYFDRGTTEAFF. In nucleotides, the CDR3 is TGTGCCAGCAGCTATTTCGACAGGGGGACCACTGAAGCTTTCTTT. This chain links TRBV11-3 with TRBJ1-1; 9 nucleotides align to TRBD1. The CDR3 runs 15 residues. Trimming took 4 bases from V and 4 from J; bases not matched to a gene: 7. Germline V gives CDR1 SGHNT, CDR2 YENEEA. Together with reference TRBV11-3 and TRBJ1-1, the CDR3 gives the full variable domain: EAGVVQSPRYKIIEKKQPVAFWCNPISGHNTLYWYLQNLGQGPELLIRYENEEAVDDSQLPKDRFSAERLKGVDSTLKIQPAELGDSAVYLCASSYFDRGTTEAFFGQGTRLTVV.

This rearrangement joins TRBV7-2 to TRBJ2-3, with 11 positions matching TRBD2. The CDR3 covers 15 residues. Germline assignment: CDR1 SGHTA and CDR2 FQGNSA. Trimming removed 3 bases from V and 4 bases from J; junction bases left unmatched: 3. The DNA for the CDR3 is TGTGCCAGCAGCTTGACTAGCGGGGTTCCAGATACGCAGTATTTT. Translating it yields CASSLTSGVPDTQYF. The full variable domain, completed using reference TRBV7-2 and TRBJ2-3, is GAGVSQSPSNKVTEKGKDVELRCDPISGHTALYWYRQSLGQGLEFLIYFQGNSAPDKSGLPSDRFSAERTGGSVSTLTIQRTQQEDSAVYLCASSLTSGVPDTQYFGPGTRLTVL.

This CDR3 reads CASSLGGSTGELFF. CDR3 DNA sequence: TGTGCCAGCAGTTTAGGGGGGTCCACCGGGGAGCTGTTTTTT. The gene calls are TRBV28 and TRBJ2-2; D is perhaps TRBD2 (6 bases). With 2 bases removed from V and 4 bases from J, the gap between germline ends came to 8 bases. The germline V gene encodes CDR1 MDHEN and CDR2 SYDVKM. This CDR3 has 14 residues.

This clone has just one count. This chain links TRBV5-1 with TRBJ1-1; 8 positions agree with TRBD1. Germline V gene sequence: CDR1 SGHRS, CDR2 YFSETQ. V lost 3 bases and J lost 3; bases outside the gene matches: 4. The CDR3 runs to 14 residues. The CDR3 DNA reads as TGCGCCAGCAGCTCCGACAGGGGATACACTGAAGCTTTCTTT. As protein: CASSSDRGYTEAFF.

This clone appeared once. This sequence joins TRBV5-1 and TRBJ2-3; D is perhaps TRBD2 (5 bases). Germline CDR1 reads SGHRS; CDR2 reads YFSETQ. Between the trimmed V and J ends, which lost 0 bases and 1 base, there was a span of 12 bases. The CDR3 spans 16 residues. The CDR3: CASSLEVARGTDTQYF. The DNA of the CDR3 is TGCGCCAGCAGCTTGGAGGTAGCGAGAGGCACAGATACGCAGTATTTT.

This chain links TRBV2 with TRBJ2-5, with a weak D call TRBD2 (5 bases). The CDR3 contains 13 residues. The V gene's germline CDR1 is SNHLY and CDR2 FYNNEI. Trimming removed 1 base at V and 5 bases at J, with 8 bases between. DNA for the CDR3: TGTGCCAGCAGTGAAGGGAGGTGGGAGACCCAGTACTTC. Its protein product is CASSEGRWETQYF.

The chain has TRBV5-1 and TRBJ2-2; 9 nucleotides line up with TRBD1. Per germline, CDR1 SGHRS and CDR2 YFSETQ. The CDR3 covers 17 residues. The ends lost 3 bases at V and 1 base at J; junction bases unmatched: 7. Written as DNA, the CDR3 is TGCGCCAGCAGCTCCCATGGGACAGGGTTGAACACCGGGGAGCTGTTTTTT. Its protein product is CASSSHGTGLNTGELFF.

The chain is built from TRBV25-1 and TRBJ2-3; TRBD1 aligns across 7 bases. Germline trimming cut 4 bases from V and 3 bases from J; bases unmatched to any gene: 7. Germline values: CDR1 MGHDK, CDR2 SYGVNS. The CDR3 has 15 residues. DNA of the CDR3: TGTGCCAGCAGTGCCACTTACAGGGGAACAGATACGCAGTATTTT. Translating it yields CASSATYRGTDTQYF. Together with reference TRBV25-1 and TRBJ2-3, the CDR3 gives the full variable domain: EADIYQTPRYLVIGTGKKITLECSQTMGHDKMYWYQQDPGMELHLIHYSYGVNSTEKGDLSSESTVSRIRTEHFPLTLESARPSHTSQYLCASSATYRGTDTQYFGPGTRLTVL.

This rearrangement joins TRBV19 to TRBJ2-7; TRBD2 agrees at 12 bases. Germline V gene data show CDR1 as LNHDA and CDR2 as SQIVND (reference sequence). This CDR3 region has 17 residues. V lost 8 bases and J lost 3; bases outside the gene matches: 14. In DNA form, the CDR3 reads TGTGCCAGTGGGGGAACACCCGGACTAGCGGGGTTCTACGAGCAGTACTTC. This gives the protein CASGGTPGLAGFYEQYF.

This clone was detected only once. The rearrangement joins TRBV7-9 to TRBJ2-1, with TRBD2 matching 13 bases. Germline V gives CDR1 SEHNR, CDR2 FQNEAQ (reference sequence). The V gene end was trimmed by 4 bases and the J gene end by 5 bases; junction bases not matched to a gene: 5. This CDR3 contains 16 residues. CDR3 residues: CASSSGTSGANNEQFF. The CDR3 DNA follows: TGTGCCAGCAGCTCTGGGACTAGCGGGGCCAACAATGAGCAGTTCTTC.

This clone was seen a single time. The CDR3 sequence: CASSSPGTGHNEQFF. DNA for the CDR3: TGTGCCAGCAGCTCTCCCGGGACAGGTCACAATGAGCAGTTCTTC. The chain uses TRBV5-6 and TRBJ2-1; 8 bases agree with TRBD1. Losses at the gene ends were 3 bases for V and 5 bases for J; bases not matched to a gene: 7. Per germline, CDR1 SGHDT and CDR2 YYEEEE. The CDR3 spans 15 residues.

The chain recombines TRBV27 with TRBJ2-1; D is uncertain. The CDR3 spans 14 residues. The V end was cut by 4 bases, the J end by 3 bases, with 10 bases between. Per germline, CDR1 MNHEY and CDR2 SMNVEV (reference sequence). CDR3 residues: CASSSFGDYNEQFF. The CDR3 DNA is TGTGCCAGCAGTTCGTTTGGAGACTACAATGAGCAGTTCTTC.

This rearrangement joins TRBV6-6 to TRBJ2-7, with D tentatively TRBD2 (6 bases). V lost 5 bases to trimming and J lost 0 bases, with 14 bases between them. In germline, CDR1 is MNHNY, CDR2 SVGAGI (reference sequence). The CDR3 contains 15 residues. The CDR3 nucleotides read TGTGCCAGCAGTCCGCGAACTAGCAGCTCCTACGAGCAGTACTTC. This encodes CASSPRTSSSYEQYF.

The chain combines TRBV19 with TRBJ2-1; 9 nucleotides match TRBD1. Trimming removed 3 bases from V and 15 bases from J; junction bases left unmatched: 6. Germline-derived CDR1 and CDR2 are LNHDA and SQIVND (reference sequence). This CDR3 region has 12 residues. CDR3 residues: CASSIPGQGWFF. For the CDR3, the DNA is TGTGCCAGTAGTATTCCGGGACAGGGTTGGTTCTTC.

This chain connects TRBV6-5 to TRBJ1-6, with 8 positions matching TRBD1. After removal of 0 bases from V and 10 bases from J, the junction contained 5 bases not matched to a gene. Germline V gives CDR1 MNHEY, CDR2 SVGAGI. The CDR3 contains 15 residues. The DNA of the CDR3 is TGTGCCAGCAGTTACTCAGGCAGGGGGCTCTCACCCCTCCACTTT. Its translation is CASSYSGRGLSPLHF.

The chain carries TRBV5-4 and TRBJ2-7; a weak D match, TRBD2 (5 bases). Germline lookup yields CDR1 SGHNT and CDR2 YYREEE (reference sequence). V dropped 2 bases and J dropped 4 bases, with 13 bases sitting between them. This CDR3 contains 14 residues. The CDR3 here is CASSFGGSKYEQYF. In DNA form, the CDR3 reads TGTGCCAGCAGCTTTGGCGGGTCTAAATACGAGCAGTACTTC.